A single sample is the source of the 30 T cell receptor beta chains below, sequenced in a study of kidney transplant recipient with SARS-CoV-2 infection. TCRdb ran MiXCR on the reads and lists one entry per CDR3 protein. The data hold 200,000 to 250,000 distinct CDR3 sequences, with around 28% observed a single time. The source was a blood sample, collected at baseline and on roughly day 110 from a kidney transplant recipient. The receptors were gathered from a male patient in his 30s who had COVID-19 and was a kidney transplant recipient. The graft donor may be the source of some T cells.

This clonotype was counted only a few times. CDR3 nucleotides: TGCAGTGCTAGAGATCGGACTAGCGGGGGGGCTGGGAATGAGCAGTTCTTC. Translation gives CSARDRTSGGAGNEQFF. The rearrangement links TRBV20-1 to TRBJ2-1, with 15 bases that match TRBD2. V shed 0 bases and J 7 bases; nucleotides not matched to a gene: 7. CDR1 DFQATT and CDR2 SNEGSKA come from the germline V gene (reference sequence). CDR3 length equals 17 residues.

This clonotype occurred many times. The V call is TRBV27, the J call TRBJ2-3, with 10 bases fitting TRBD1. Germline assignment: CDR1 MNHEY and CDR2 SMNVEV (reference sequence). The CDR3 extends over 15 amino acids. Losses at the gene ends were 5 bases for V and 3 bases for J; bases not matched to a gene: 5. CDR3 residues: CASSPGTGETDTQYF. Here the CDR3 DNA reads TGTGCCAGCAGTCCCGGGACAGGGGAAACAGATACGCAGTATTTT.

There are many counts of this clonotype. This rearrangement joins TRBV5-4 to TRBJ1-2; D gene ambiguous. Looked up from germline, CDR1 is SGHNT and CDR2 is YYREEE (reference sequence). CDR3 length: 16 amino acids. Trimming left V 6 bases short and J 4 bases short, with 22 bases between. The CDR3 DNA reads TGTGCCAGCAAGTTGTACGTACCAGGAAAGACCTATGGCTACACCTTC. This translates into CASKLYVPGKTYGYTF.

In its sample, this clonotype was seen many times. The V and J genes are TRBV7-2 and TRBJ2-7; D is unresolved. CDR1 and CDR2 (germline): SGHTA, FQGNSA. V lost 1 base and J lost 0, with 13 bases in between. There are 16 residues in the CDR3. CDR3: CASSLVTDPSSYEQYF. As DNA, the CDR3 is TGTGCCAGCAGCTTAGTTACGGACCCGAGCTCCTACGAGCAGTACTTC.

Of note for this clonotype: One base away lies a much larger clone, so this may be a sequencing read error. The genes are TRBV6-5 and TRBJ1-2; D not certain. Per germline, CDR1 MNHEY and CDR2 SVGAGI. V gave up 5 bases and J gave up 4 bases, with 23 bases separating them. This CDR3 is built from 17 residues. In DNA form, the CDR3 reads TGTGCCAGCAGTAACATTTTGGAATGTAGAGATACCTATGGCTACACCTTC. As protein: CASSNILECRDTYGYTF.

In this sample, this clonotype turned up many times. J is TRBJ1-4 and V is TRBV28, with 8 bases matching TRBD1. After removal of 3 bases from V and 4 bases from J, the junction contained 7 bases not matched to a gene. Per germline, CDR1 MDHEN and CDR2 SYDVKM. The CDR3 totals 16 residues. This chain's CDR3 is CASSFPRTGHNEKLFF. CDR3 DNA: TGTGCCAGCAGTTTTCCCCGGACAGGGCATAATGAAAAACTGTTTTTT.

In its sample, this clonotype was seen many times. V and J are TRBV6-9 and TRBJ1-2, with D uncertain. Per germline, CDR1 MNHGY and CDR2 SVAAGI. Trimming shortened V by 5 bases and J by 4 bases, and 23 bases separated the two germline ends. The CDR3 totals 17 residues. In nucleotides, the CDR3 is TGTGCCAGCAGTCTCTATTCGCCTTACGGAAAGACCTATGGCTACACCTTC. Amino acids: CASSLYSPYGKTYGYTF.

Notes on this clonotype: A read error may be the cause here, since a much bigger clone is one base away. This sequence joins TRBV10-2 and TRBJ2-2; TRBD2 matches 7 bases. CDR3 length equals 14 residues. Germline values: CDR1 WSHSY, CDR2 SAAADI. CDR3 nucleotides: TGCACCACCCCTAGCGGAGGAAACACCGGGGAGCTGTTTTTT. Translating it yields CTTPSGGNTGELFF.

With respect to this clonotype: A far larger clone is just one base off, so this is likely a read error. The chain joins TRBV27 to TRBJ2-3; a weak D match, TRBD2 (6 bases). The tail of the sequence fits TRBJ2-1 better, so the J call may be wrong. Per germline, CDR1 MNHEY and CDR2 SMNVEV (reference sequence). The CDR3 has 13 residues. The CDR3 DNA follows: TGTGCCAGCAGTTTTGGGGGGTGGGATGGGCAGTTCTTC. Its protein is CASSFGGWDGQFF.

Worth noting for this clonotype: A single base separates this from a much larger clone, so it may be a read error. The J gene is TRBJ2-3, the V gene TRBV7-9; the match to TRBD2 covers 7 bases. The J call may be faulty, since TRBJ2-7 better matches the DNA end. This CDR3 spans 16 amino acids. Germline values: CDR1 SEHNR, CDR2 FQNEAQ (reference sequence). The DNA for the CDR3 is TGTGCCAGCAGCTTAAGGGGTAGCGGGTCTTGGGAAGAGCAGTACTTC. It is translated as CASSLRGSGSWEEQYF.

In this sample, this clonotype turned up many times. The rearrangement links TRBV12-5 to TRBJ1-2; D is perhaps TRBD1 (5 bases). The CDR3 extends over 17 amino acids. Germline V lookup: CDR1 LGHNT, CDR2 FRNRAP. Trimming removed 5 bases from V and 4 bases from J, with 23 bases in between. The CDR3 bases are TGTGCTAGTGGTGCAGCGGTTTTGCAGGGAAAGACCTATGGCTACACCTTC. Protein product: CASGAAVLQGKTYGYTF.

Comments on this clonotype: A read error is possible here, since a much larger clone lies one base away. The chain combines TRBV15 with TRBJ1-2; D is uncertain. In germline, CDR1 is LNHNV, CDR2 YYDKDF (reference sequence). The CDR3 runs 17 residues. CDR3 nucleotide sequence: TGTGCCATCAGCTGGTGTGCAAGGTGTGGAAAGACCTATGGCTACACCTTC. Its protein product is CAISWCARCGKTYGYTF. Full variable domain (outside the CDR3, taken from reference TRBV15 and TRBJ1-2): DAMVIQNPRYQVTQFGKPVTLSCSQTLNHNVMYWYQQKSSQAPKLLFHYYDKDFNNEADTPDNFQSRRPNTSFCFLDIRSPGLGDTAMYLCAISWCARCGKTYGYTFGSGTRLTVV.

This clonotype has at least ten counts. The gene calls are TRBV10-3 and TRBJ1-2; weak D call: TRBD1 (6 bases). The CDR3 runs 15 residues. Germline V gene data show CDR1 as ENHRY and CDR2 as SYGVKD. Deletions cut 3 bases from V and 8 bases from J, with 19 bases between. The CDR3 DNA reads as TGTGCCATCAGTGAACGTGGGGGGCACGAGAGAGGCTACACCTTC. Its translation is CAISERGGHERGYTF.

This clonotype was recorded many times. The chain carries TRBV19 and TRBJ1-2, with TRBD1 as a possible D gene (5 bases). Trimming cost V 5 bases and J 4 bases, with 23 bases left between them. The CDR3 is 17 residues long. In germline, CDR1 is LNHDA, CDR2 SQIVND (reference sequence). The CDR3 region is CASSGARTNRKTYGYTF. Here the CDR3 DNA reads TGTGCCAGTAGTGGAGCGCGGACAAATCGAAAGACCTATGGCTACACCTTC.

This clonotype was seen a handful of times. The chain is built from TRBV5-1 and TRBJ1-1, with a weak D call TRBD1 (6 bases). V was shortened by 4 bases and J by 3 bases, with 13 bases between the two germline ends. This CDR3 spans 14 amino acids. Germline CDR1 SGHRS, CDR2 YFSETQ. For the CDR3, the DNA is TGCGCCAGCAGCCCCACAGGGCGGGACACTGAAGCTTTCTTT. Its translation: CASSPTGRDTEAFF.

This clonotype was seen many times. This sequence joins TRBV20-1 and TRBJ1-2; D is possibly TRBD1 (5 bases). The CDR3 runs 11 residues. Trimming left V 7 bases short and J 6 bases short, with 12 bases between. Germline V lookup: CDR1 DFQATT, CDR2 SNEGSKA (reference sequence). The DNA for the CDR3 is TGCAGTGGGGCGCAGGGCCATGGCTACACCTTC. It translates to CSGAQGHGYTF.

This clonotype has a count of ten or more. This chain uses TRBV19 with TRBJ2-1, with D unclear. V was trimmed by 10 bases and J by 2 bases, leaving 15 bases between them. Germline-derived CDR1 and CDR2 are LNHDA and SQIVND (reference sequence). The CDR3 extends over 14 amino acids. CDR3 DNA sequence: TGTGCCACCCGGCCCCTAGAAACCTACAATGAGCAGTTCTTC. Residues: CATRPLETYNEQFF.

At least ten counts were recorded for this clonotype. This sequence joins TRBV11-1 and TRBJ1-2; D not certain. Germline-derived CDR1 and CDR2 are SGHAT and FQDESV (reference sequence). This CDR3 comprises 17 residues. The V and J ends lost 5 bases and 4 bases respectively, with 23 bases between them. CDR3 sequence (DNA): TGTGCCAGCAGCGTAACTAATAAGGCTGGAAAGACCTATGGCTACACCTTC. As protein: CASSVTNKAGKTYGYTF.

Many counts were recorded for this clonotype. The CDR3 nucleotides are TGTGCCAGCACGAATATCAATAGTCGAAAGACCTATGGCTACACCTTC. Translated, it gives CASTNINSRKTYGYTF. This chain links TRBV5-6 with TRBJ1-2; the D is unclear. Trimming took 6 bases from V and 4 from J, leaving 22 bases between them. Germline V lookup: CDR1 SGHDT, CDR2 YYEEEE. CDR3 length equals 16 residues.

As for this clonotype: One end of the junction varies from germline; a read error may be responsible. The rearrangement links TRBV30 to TRBJ2-4; D is unresolved. Germline assignment: CDR1 GTSNPN and CDR2 SVGIG (reference sequence). This CDR3 is built from 17 residues. The DNA of the CDR3 is TGCGCCTGGAGTAGGAATACGATAAGGGTGGCCAAAAACATTCAGTACTTC. Its protein product is CAWSRNTIRVAKNIQYF.

Ten or more counts support this clonotype. The genes are TRBV3-1 and TRBJ2-2; D is ambiguous. This CDR3 is 18 amino acids long. The germline V gene encodes CDR1 LGHDT and CDR2 YNNKEL (reference sequence). Between the trimmed V and J ends, which lost 5 bases and 5 bases, there was a span of 24 bases. The CDR3 reads CASSYTIPISGLTGELFF. The CDR3 region has the DNA TGTGCCAGCAGCTACACAATTCCCATTTCAGGCTTGACCGGGGAGCTGTTTTTT.

This clonotype came up many times. The chain joins TRBV18 to TRBJ1-2; D possibly corresponds to TRBD1 (6 bases). Germline lookup yields CDR1 KGHSH and CDR2 LQKENI. V shed 4 bases and J shed 7 bases, with 13 bases lying between them. The CDR3 is 13 residues long. CDR3 bases: TGTGCCAGCTCACTACAGGGAGGTCGTGGCTACACCTTC. Protein: CASSLQGGRGYTF.

CDR3 sequence (DNA): TGTGCCACCAGCAGAGATCCGGGACAGAAAGAGACCCAGTACTTC. This gives the protein CATSRDPGQKETQYF. This chain joins TRBV15 and TRBJ2-5; 7 bases align to TRBD1. V shed 0 bases, J shed 3 bases, and the junction held 4 bases outside the gene matches. The germline V gene encodes CDR1 LNHNV and CDR2 YYDKDF (reference sequence). This CDR3 region has 15 residues.

This clonotype was recorded only once. A much larger clone differs from this one at a single base, so this may be a read error. This CDR3 is CASSPPLAGAYGQFF. The DNA of the CDR3 is TGTGCCAGCAGTCCCCCACTAGCGGGAGCCTATGGGCAGTTCTTC. The rearrangement uses TRBV28 and TRBJ2-1; 11 bases are a match to TRBD2. CDR1 and CDR2 (germline): MDHEN, SYDVKM. The CDR3 consists of 15 residues. Trimming at V came to 5 bases and at J to 12 bases, leaving 12 bases not matched to a gene.

Comments on this clonotype: A junction boundary mismatches the germline segment, possibly from a read error. The chain joins TRBV9 to TRBJ1-2, with D perhaps TRBD1 (6 bases). Germline CDR1 reads SGDLS; CDR2 reads YYNGEE. The CDR3 covers 14 residues. CDR3 amino acids: CANSANTGKAGYTF. DNA for the CDR3: TGTGCCAACAGCGCTAATACAGGGAAGGCTGGCTACACCTTC.

This chain's CDR3 is CASSFIPAKHEQFF. The CDR3 coding sequence is TGTGCCAGCAGCTTCATTCCGGCCAAACATGAGCAGTTCTTC. The J gene is TRBJ2-1, the V gene TRBV5-6; D uncertain. With 2 bases removed from V and 8 bases from J, the gap between germline ends came to 14 bases. CDR3 length: 14 amino acids. CDR1 and CDR2 from the germline V gene are SGHDT and YYEEEE.

For this clonotype: A read error may explain this, as a much larger clone is one base away. The chain combines TRBV24-1 with TRBJ2-1, with 8 bases fitting TRBD2. CDR3 length equals 15 residues. Germline V gene lookup returns CDR1 KGHDR and CDR2 SFDVKD. The DNA of the CDR3 is TGTGTCACCAGCGAAGAGCGGGAGTCCTACAATGAGCAGTTCTTC. It translates to CVTSEERESYNEQFF.

There are many counts of this clonotype. The chain recombines TRBV19 with TRBJ2-3; D might be TRBD1 (5 bases). From germline, CDR1 is LNHDA and CDR2 SQIVND (reference sequence). The CDR3 consists of 15 residues. V shed 0 bases and J shed 2 bases, with 9 bases lying between them. CDR3 DNA sequence: TGTGCCAGTAGTATAGACAGGGAATCCACAGATACGCAGTATTTT. Its protein is CASSIDRESTDTQYF.

This chain connects TRBV5-1 to TRBJ2-1; TRBD2 matches at 14 bases. The V segment lost 4 bases and the J segment 5 bases; nucleotides outside the gene matches: 5. Germline values: CDR1 SGHRS, CDR2 YFSETQ. CDR3 size: 16 residues. CDR3 sequence (DNA): TGCGCCAGCAGCCAGGGACTAGCGGGAGCTCACAATGAGCAGTTCTTC. Translated: CASSQGLAGAHNEQFF.

Comment on this clonotype: A much larger clone sits a single nucleotide away, making a read error possible. CDR3 sequence (DNA): TGTGCCAGCTCACCGACTACAAACAGGAGCTCTGGAAACACCATATATTTT. Residues: CASSPTTNRSSGNTIYF. The chain has TRBV18 and TRBJ1-3; tentative D call: TRBD1 (5 bases). The germline gives CDR1 KGHSH, CDR2 LQKENI. The CDR3 is made up of 17 amino acids. V was cut by 3 bases and J by 0 bases, with 15 bases left in between.